This T cell receptor beta chain was profiled in a study of cytomegalovirus exposure and HLA in healthy donors (dated by TCRdb to 2016 to 2017). General notes on the study: An earlier analysis of some 500 of the donors reported about 250 Gb of sequence data and about 100 million unique TCR beta sequences from 190 million or so T cells. Among some 410 genotyped donors of the cohort, an average of around 240,000 unique TCR beta nucleotide sequences were sequenced per donor, about a sixth of them non-productive. Every repertoire in the discovery cohort had been generated on one and the same sequencing platform. Donor age, sex, ethnicity and CMV serostatus were compiled alongside the repertoire data. The genetic ancestry cluster associated with self-reported Caucasian donors included over 65% of the roughly 380 genotyped donors. A separate validation cohort of approximately 130 different subjects was used in addition to the 666-subject first cohort. Both class I and class II loci were covered by HLA typing, at four-digit resolution. To predict cytomegalovirus infection status, the study combined high-throughput TCR immunosequencing, statistical association of individual TCRs with disease status, and machine learning. Rather than drawing on any new phenotypic data, the later analysis identified candidate immune exposures from TCR beta sequences and the way those sequences occurred across donors. To decide whether each TCR beta V gene segment behaved as functional or pseudogenic, an earlier analysis of 587 of the donors relied on high-throughput TCR beta sequencing. The T cell repertoires of some 700 subjects were profiled by immunosequencing and related to cytomegalovirus serostatus. An early release that covered roughly 600 HLA-typed donors contained approximately 300 gigabases of sequencing data and about 84 million unique TCR sequences. A later genetic analysis used genome-wide SNP genotypes for about 65% of the 666 donors, treating that subset as a discovery cohort. A later analysis re-analyzed previously published TCR beta repertoires from hundreds of donors and added high-resolution HLA genotyping to study TCR occurrence patterns. The number of typed donors differed by locus: about 620-630 for A, B, C, DRB1 and DQB1; 522 for DQA1; around 580 for DPA1; and roughly 450 for DPB1. Roughly five DR-DQ haplotypes were treated as single units for association and clustering because of strong linkage in the cohort. The study was designed to test whether signatures of past pathogen exposure could be identified by cataloging public T cell receptors. The paper's findings and limits, for the study overall: An association between a missense DCLRE1C variant and V-gene and J-gene trimming of TCR beta chains was found in a later genetic analysis and replicated in an independent cohort. Linkage disequilibrium might explain the correlated functional status among segregating V segments, but an unknown experimental factor could not be excluded. The study listed 164 TCR beta chains as associated with cytomegalovirus. Because counts were too low, more than 15 rarely observed V segments, including chromosome 9 orphons, were excluded from the earlier analysis of fewer than 650 of the donors. The authors suggested that the approach could potentially be generalized to other disease states and immunological phenotypes. A further reported finding was that TCR beta sequences accurately predicted the HLA-A and HLA-B alleles for most subjects in the first cohort. An earlier analysis of approximately 540 of the donors showed that most TCR beta V segments appeared in productive rearrangements either about 90% or about 30% of the time, which broadly matched IMGT annotations. In a later genetic analysis, fewer N-insertions in productive TCRs were reported among donors in an Asian-associated ancestry cluster than the approximately 710-donor mean. The sequencing pipeline was judged likely to have produced a cluster of highly shared sequence variants as a technical artifact. HLA typing was unavailable for some donors at each locus, so association tests used only the typed subset. Strong co-occurrence of HLA alleles, especially DR and DQ, made assigning TCR associations to individual alleles difficult. Several of the top co-occurrence clusters appeared to be linked to parvovirus B19, influenza, CMV and Epstein-Barr virus, according to a later analysis. In a later analysis, HLA-associated TCR beta chains showed more clonal expansion and lower generation probabilities than non-associated chains that were equally common. In vitro tests confirmed that three of the cytomegalovirus-associated TCR beta chains recognize cytomegalovirus antigens. A later analysis associated roughly 17,000 TCR beta sequences with specific HLA alleles at a false discovery rate of 0.05. Most TCR sequences were seen in very few donors, while some public TCRs were found in many individuals. A later analysis found that TCR association rates varied across HLA loci, with DRB1 alleles showing the most associated TCRs and HLA-C alleles the fewest. A later analysis found that most CMV-associated TCR beta chains appeared HLA-restricted, with HLA associations seemingly driven largely by CMV exposure. Some IMGT-functional V segments, including TRBV6-2 and TRBV6-3, could not be told apart with the 87-base-pair reads, so those segments were excluded. Roughly uniform sequencing depth across donors was assumed in presence/absence analyses, although this assumption may not hold. The only immune exposure information available for the cohort was CMV serostatus. The classifier was reported to diagnose cytomegalovirus status with high specificity and sensitivity in both the original cohort and the validation cohort. This cohort had only TCR beta chains sequenced, and the lack of alpha or paired-chain data limited which features could be detected.

Library creation used the immunoSEQ multiplex PCR assay. For the multiplex PCR, a mixture combining 60 forward primers for TCR Vbeta segments and 13 reverse primers for TCR Jbeta segments was used. The CDR3 region of rearranged TCR beta genes was amplified from genomic DNA by a multiplex PCR assay. On the Illumina HiSeq System, the amplified TCR beta libraries were sequenced as 87-base-pair reads. In the authors' own workflow: A later analysis tallied 80 million to 95 million unique TCR beta chains across the 700 or so repertoires, and some 10 million of those chains were shared by two or more donors. To remove PCR and sequencing errors, raw reads were error-corrected and collapsed into unique sequences using a nearest-neighbor algorithm that merged closely related sequences. CDR3 sequences were aligned to IMGT reference sequences to assign V, D and J gene segments. Each retained sequence needed at least a six-nucleotide match to both a V gene segment and a J gene segment. Rearrangements were classified as productive when the CDR3 lacked stop codons and remained in frame with V and J, and all other rearrangements were classified as non-productive. Following IMGT convention, CDR3 was defined as the stretch from the second conserved V-encoded cysteine to the conserved J-encoded phenylalanine. In an earlier analysis of just under 600 of the donors, sequences lacking an unambiguous match to a single V gene segment were excluded. In an earlier analysis of approximately 560 of the donors, a V segment was called functional when productive rearrangements were above 56.7%, and segregating when the standard deviation between donors exceeded 5%. A statistical classification framework was built for diagnosing cytomegalovirus status from the catalog of TCR beta chain sequences. In a later analysis, TCR nucleotide sequences were compared against IMGT/GENE-DB human TR gene sequences so that V and J genes could be assigned. Using the TCRdist pipeline, a later analysis assigned CDR3 sequences along with most-parsimonious VDJ recombination scenarios. In a later analysis, each TCR beta chain was defined by its CDR3 amino acid sequence together with its V-gene family, and reads without a unique V-gene family were excluded. To address suspected cross-contamination and a sequencing artifact, a later analysis removed several hundred highly shared, low-generation-probability nucleotide sequences. A later analysis calculated a clonal expansion index for each public chain from normalized within-repertoire ranks of inferred template counts. Generation probabilities in a later analysis came from a VDJ recombination model fitted to out-of-frame rearrangements, and those results were checked against IGoR. Hypergeometric tests were used in a later analysis to score TCR-TCR, TCR-HLA and TCR-CMV co-occurrence, with a repertoire-size bias correction applied to the TCR pairs. To estimate false discovery rates, a later analysis permuted the HLA or CMV assignments 20 times. In a later analysis, co-occurring TCRs were grouped with DBSCAN, and TCRdist sequence similarity was added when clustering was performed within HLA-allele-positive subsets. Repertoires with fewer than 30,000 or more than 120,000 public chains, plus five repertoires with anomalous nucleotide sharing, were excluded from co-occurrence clustering. Here the immuneACCESS table is served through TCRdb, limited to in-frame sequences with V and J called. Missing clones are a known gap in these copies; in checked studies unresolved V genes cover under half, and the rest lacks a known reason. The V and J calls and clone size come from that table; D and trimming were worked out from the DNA. The sample yields 100,000 or so clones; roughly two thirds were counted once. The ten top clones hold roughly 3.2% of the sample.

The cohort comprised 550 to 700 healthy bone marrow donors. All cohort members were sampled while nominally healthy, although unrecorded immune exposures were likely present. The donor tested CMV seronegative and was one of the 352 seronegative cohort members. Each donor provided a peripheral blood sample, and peripheral blood mononuclear cells were used for TCR beta sequencing. Genomic DNA extraction from the blood cell samples was performed with the Qiagen DNeasy Blood Extraction Kit. Looking up the germline V gene (reference sequence) yields CDR1 MNHEY and CDR2 SMNVEV. Relative to germline, V is 4 bases shorter and J is 3 bases shorter, with 7 bases between their ends. The cysteine opens and the phenylalanine closes a CDR3 of 13 amino acids. Solely the CDR3 DNA is kept, with 39 bases framed from the first base. As regards this clone: Its recognized antigen is unknown. Per-base quality was not reported, and no clone a single base away is much larger than it.

The sequencing input was PBMCs. The receptor was derived from a young man in good health and CMV-seronegative. This sequence uses TRBV27 and TRBJ2-4, with no D gene named confidently. The CDR3 region reads CASSWSSKNIQYF. In nucleotides, the sequence is TGTGCCAGCAGTTGGAGTAGCAAAAACATTCAGTACTTC.